What follows are 21 T cell receptor beta chains derived from one specimen sequenced in a study of cytomegalovirus exposure and HLA in healthy donors. The PCR had 60 Vbeta and 13 Jbeta primers. Sequencing used immunoSEQ multiplex PCR; TCRdb keeps in-frame clones, though not all of them. Seen here are 110,000 to 150,000 clones, 84% observed once, and the top ten hold 2% to 2.5%. Sequenced sample: PBMCs. These receptors all come from a boy aged 2 to 9 in good health and CMV-seronegative.

V gene TRBV7-3 combines with J gene TRBJ2-1; D is ambiguous. Germline CDR1 is SGHTA and CDR2 is FQGTGA. This CDR3 has 12 residues. V shed 6 bases and J shed 6 bases, with 9 bases lying between them. CDR3 coding DNA: TGTGCCAGCAGTGTTTGGCCCAATGAGCAGTTCTTC. Its translation is CASSVWPNEQFF.

The chain links TRBV4-1 to TRBJ1-5, with a possible D match to TRBD1 (5 bases). Trimming pared 0 bases from V and 6 bases from J, leaving 15 bases between. Per the germline V gene, CDR1 is MGHRA and CDR2 is YSYEKL. The CDR3 length is 16 residues. CDR3 loop: CASSQDEEAGGQPQHF. The CDR3 DNA follows: TGCGCCAGCAGCCAAGATGAGGAGGCGGGGGGTCAGCCCCAGCATTTT.

The J gene is TRBJ2-2, the V gene TRBV4-3; TRBD2 agrees at 7 bases. Per germline, CDR1 LGHNA and CDR2 YSLEER. CDR3 length: 16 residues. V dropped 4 bases and J dropped 3; count of bases not matched to a gene: 8. The CDR3: CASSPHTGGDTGELFF. The CDR3 DNA follows: TGCGCCAGCAGCCCGCATACGGGAGGAGACACCGGGGAGCTGTTTTTT.

The chain recombines TRBV5-4 with TRBJ1-2; D unresolved. Trimming left V 4 bases short and J 5 bases short, with 18 bases between. The length of the CDR3 is 15 residues. Per the germline V gene, CDR1 is SGHNT and CDR2 is YYREEE (reference sequence). CDR3 loop: CASSGGPESLYGYTF. In DNA form, the CDR3 reads TGTGCCAGCAGCGGCGGGCCCGAAAGCCTTTATGGCTACACCTTC.

This rearrangement joins TRBV11-2 to TRBJ2-1, with 10 bases fitting TRBD2. V was pared by 0 bases and J by 7 bases, with 6 bases of the junction left unmatched. Germline V CDR1 and CDR2: SGHAT, FQNNGV. CDR3 length equals 16 residues. The CDR3 here is CASSLDPSGSWNEQFF. In nucleotides, the CDR3 is TGTGCCAGCAGCTTAGACCCTAGCGGGAGTTGGAATGAGCAGTTCTTC.

The genes are TRBV5-1 and TRBJ2-1; perhaps TRBD1 as D (5 bases). From germline, CDR1 is SGHRS and CDR2 YFSETQ. The CDR3 has 16 amino acids. V gave up 4 bases and J gave up 0 bases, with 14 bases separating them. CDR3 region: CASSTRQRSSYNEQFF. Here the CDR3 DNA reads TGCGCCAGCAGCACCCGACAGAGGAGCTCCTACAATGAGCAGTTCTTC.

J is TRBJ2-7 and V is TRBV6-6; 7 bases map to TRBD2. The CDR3 runs 14 residues. Germline lookup yields CDR1 MNHNY and CDR2 SVGAGI (reference sequence). Trimming removed 6 bases from V and 2 bases from J; junction bases left unmatched: 7. In nucleotides, the CDR3 is TGTGCCAGCAGGATAAGCGGGGCCCCCTACGAGCAGTACTTC. This encodes CASRISGAPYEQYF.

This rearrangement joins TRBV10-3 to TRBJ2-1, with TRBD2 matching over 11 bases. The germline CDR1 and CDR2 sequences are ENHRY and SYGVKD. The V segment lost 0 bases and the J segment 3 bases; nucleotides outside the gene matches: 4. The CDR3 is 17 residues long. In DNA form, the CDR3 reads TGTGCCATCAGTGAGTCGACTAGCGGGAACTTCTACAATGAGCAGTTCTTC. It specifies CAISESTSGNFYNEQFF.

V usage is TRBV7-2 and J usage is TRBJ2-4; tentatively, D is TRBD1 (7 bases). CDR1 is SGHTA, CDR2 FQGNSA, per germline. Trimming removed 5 bases from V and 0 bases from J, with 14 bases in between. This CDR3 spans 16 amino acids. The CDR3 DNA is TGTGCCAGCAGCCCGGGGGACAGAATAGCCAAAAACATTCAGTACTTC. Translation: CASSPGDRIAKNIQYF.

The chain recombines TRBV4-1 with TRBJ2-5; 9 nucleotides line up with TRBD1. Gene TRBJ2-7 matches the end of the DNA better, so the J call may be wrong. The CDR3 length is 17 residues. From germline, CDR1 is MGHRA and CDR2 YSYEKL. Here the CDR3 reads CASSVQVRDRVEYEQYF. CDR3 sequence (DNA): TGCGCCAGCAGCGTCCAGGTCCGGGACAGGGTTGAGTACGAGCAGTACTTC.

The V call is TRBV5-4, the J call TRBJ2-3, with a tentative D call TRBD2 (7 bases). Trimming cost V 3 bases and J 5 bases, with 16 bases left between them. The CDR3 has 15 amino acids. Germline assignment: CDR1 SGHNT and CDR2 YYREEE (reference sequence). The CDR3 DNA reads as TGTGCCAGCAGCTCGGGGGGCCGGTGGGAAGATACGCAGTATTTT. Translated, it gives CASSSGGRWEDTQYF.

The chain recombines TRBV4-2 with TRBJ2-5; TRBD1 matches at 7 bases. The length of the CDR3 is 14 residues. Germline CDR1 LGHNA, CDR2 YNFKEQ. The junction had 3 bases not matched to a gene; V was cut back by 2 bases and J by 3 bases. The CDR3 bases are TGTGCCAGCAGCCAACGGACAGGAGAAGAGACCCAGTACTTC. This encodes CASSQRTGEETQYF.

This chain joins TRBV25-1 and TRBJ2-7; 7 bases align to TRBD1. V lost 8 bases to trimming and J lost 4 bases; unmatched junction nucleotides: 11. Germline CDR1 reads MGHDK; CDR2 reads SYGVNS. The CDR3 runs 14 residues. CDR3 coding DNA: TGTGCCAGCGGGAAACCAGGGGGAAGATACGAGCAGTACTTC. It is translated as CASGKPGGRYEQYF.

This sequence joins TRBV6-4 and TRBJ1-1; 8 nucleotides line up with TRBD1. V shed 6 bases and J 8 bases; nucleotides not matched to a gene: 11. The CDR3 consists of 14 residues. Germline lookup yields CDR1 MRHNA and CDR2 SNTAGT. CDR3 coding DNA: TGTGCCAGCAGCGATTTTATCGGACAGGGAGAAGCTTTCTTT. Translating gives CASSDFIGQGEAFF.

The chain joins TRBV29-1 to TRBJ2-7, with 7 nucleotides matching TRBD1. J gave up 0 bases and V 5 bases, and 10 bases lay outside the gene matches. Germline V CDR1 and CDR2: SQVTM, ANQGSEA. This CDR3 contains 15 residues. The chain's CDR3 is CSVRISGQNSYEQYF. The CDR3 DNA reads as TGCAGCGTTAGAATCTCGGGACAGAACTCCTACGAGCAGTACTTC.

The V call is TRBV6-1, the J call TRBJ1-2; D is ambiguous. The CDR3 is made up of 15 amino acids. CDR1 is MNHNS, CDR2 SASEGT, per germline. The V end lost 7 bases, the J end lost 3 bases, and 18 bases lay between the germline ends. The DNA for the CDR3 is TGTGCCAGCACGAGACTAGCGGGAGTGGACTATGGCTACACCTTC. Amino acids: CASTRLAGVDYGYTF.

This chain connects TRBV2 to TRBJ2-5; 9 bases match TRBD1. The CDR3 has 15 amino acids. Looked up from germline, CDR1 is SNHLY and CDR2 is FYNNEI. The V gene end was trimmed by 1 base and the J gene end by 5 bases; junction bases not matched to a gene: 5. The CDR3 DNA follows: TGTGCCAGCAGTGAAGGGACAGGGGCCGGGGAGACCCAGTACTTC. Translating it yields CASSEGTGAGETQYF.

V is TRBV7-3 and J is TRBJ2-3, with a possible D match to TRBD2 (7 bases). V dropped 3 bases and J dropped 4 bases, with 8 bases sitting between them. Per germline, CDR1 SGHTA and CDR2 FQGTGA. This CDR3 spans 13 amino acids. The CDR3 reads CASSLRGPDTQYF. Here the CDR3 DNA reads TGTGCCAGCAGCTTGCGGGGGCCAGATACGCAGTATTTT.

The rearrangement links TRBV5-1 to TRBJ1-4; 9 nucleotides match TRBD1. The CDR3 runs 16 residues. Per germline, CDR1 SGHRS and CDR2 YFSETQ. Trimming took 6 bases from V and 7 from J; bases not matched to a gene: 13. The CDR3, as DNA: TGCGCCAGCAATTTGGGAACCGGGACAGGGACTGAAAAACTGTTTTTT. This encodes CASNLGTGTGTEKLFF.

V gene TRBV5-4 combines with J gene TRBJ1-3, with 7 bases that match TRBD1. V lost 0 bases and J lost 1; bases outside the gene matches: 4. CDR1 and CDR2 from the germline V gene are SGHNT and YYREEE (reference sequence). This CDR3 is built from 16 residues. Here the CDR3 DNA reads TGTGCCAGCAGCTTGGCCGGGACAGAGTCTGGAAACACCATATATTTT. Encoded protein: CASSLAGTESGNTIYF.

As concerns this clone: Germline and junction disagree at one end, which may indicate a read error. This chain joins TRBV19 and TRBJ2-1; a possible D gene is TRBD2 (5 bases). The CDR3 spans 12 residues. CDR1 LNHDA and CDR2 SQIVND come from the germline V gene (reference sequence). CDR3 nucleotide sequence: TGTGCCAGTAGTATCGGTGGGAGTGAGCCGTTCTTC. Translated, it gives CASSIGGSEPFF.